The rows below give T cell receptor beta chains drawn from one sample of a study of blood T cell repertoires in COVID-19. Repertoires were generated with immunoSEQ multiplex PCR, while TCRdb's copy carries only in-frame clones and drops some. The repertoire holds hundreds of thousands of clones, with around 82% as singletons. Sequenced material: PBMCs or T cells enriched from blood (not recorded which). The receptors were gathered from a woman aged 45-65 years who had been exposed to COVID-19. Each CDR3 is given with its conserved first and last residue. The D gene is left open where the match is weak. Size values are once, few and many counts, or a class for expanded clones, and some rows have none.

>TRBD2|TRBJ2-1|once|TRBV7-2|16
TGTGCCAGCAGCCTTCTCGGGACTAAGAGCCTTATTGAGCAGTTCTTC
CASSLLGTKSLIEQFF
>NA|TRBJ1-4|NA|TRBV18|16
TGTGCCAGCTCGTCCCAAAACCCCCGAGGAGGTGAAAAACTGTTTTTT
CASSSQNPRGGEKLFF
>NA|TRBJ2-1|NA|TRBV3-1/TRBV3-2|16
TGTGCCAGCAGCCTTAGGACGGGGATCTCCACCAATGAGCAGTTCTTC
CASSLRTGISTNEQFF
>NA|TRBJ1-5|NA|TRBV24-1|14
TGTGCCACCAGTCAAACAGGTATCAATCAGCCCCAGCATTTT
CATSQTGINQPQHF
>NA|TRBJ2-5|NA|TRBV5-4|14
TGTGCCAGCAGCTTGGAGGGGGGGCGAGAGACCCAGTACTTC
CASSLEGGRETQYF
>NA|TRBJ1-5|many|TRBV7-9|10
TGTGCCAGCAGCCCCATGCCCCAGCATTTT
CASSPMPQHF
>NA|TRBJ1-2|NA|TRBV5-6|13
TGTGCCAGCAGCTTGGCTGACGGGGGTGGCTACACCTTC
CASSLADGGGYTF
>NA|TRBJ1-1|NA|TRBV10-2|16
TGCGCCAGCAGTGAGTCAAGGGGTGGGGCGAACACTGAAGCTTTCTTT
CASSESRGGANTEAFF
>TRBD1|TRBJ1-2|once|TRBV3-1/TRBV3-2|18
TGTGCCAGCAGCCAAGATTCGCGACTCCGGGACAGGGGGTATGGCTACACCTTC
CASSQDSRLRDRGYGYTF
>NA|TRBJ2-3|few|TRBV19|18
TGTGCCAGTAGTCCGAACACCGGCGGGACAGCTAGCACAGATACGCAGTATTTT
CASSPNTGGTASTDTQYF
>NA|TRBJ1-3|NA|TRBV15|18
TGTGCCACCAGCAGAGAAGGCGTATGGAGAACAACGGGAAACACCATATATTTT
CATSREGVWRTTGNTIYF
>NA|TRBJ1-2|NA|TRBV5-4|14
TGTGCCAGCAGCCTACCTGACAGTCACTATGGCTACACCTTC
CASSLPDSHYGYTF
>NA|TRBJ1-1|NA|TRBV6-5|13
TGTGCCAGCAGCCTCACTGGGGGCGCTGAAGCTTTCTTT
CASSLTGGAEAFF
>NA|TRBJ2-7|NA|TRBV3-1/TRBV3-2|18
TGTGCCAGCAGCCAAGAAGTAATAGATCTAGCGAGGTTCTACGAGCAGTACTTC
CASSQEVIDLARFYEQYF
>NA|TRBJ2-2|NA|TRBV3-1/TRBV3-2|16
TGTGCCAGCAGCCAAGATTCAGGGCCGAACACCGGGGAGCTGTTTTTT
CASSQDSGPNTGELFF
>TRBD1|TRBJ1-3|NA|TRBV5-1|15
TGCGCCAGCAGTGCCCGAGGGGGCTCCGGAAACACCATATATTTT
CASSARGGSGNTIYF
>TRBD1|TRBJ1-1|once|TRBV5-1|15
TGCGCCAGCAGCGGTGACAGGGGGTTTGTCACTGAAGCTTTCTTT
CASSGDRGFVTEAFF
>NA|TRBJ1-5|NA|TRBV3-1/TRBV3-2|16
TGTGCCAGCAGCCAAGGACTCACCAAGATCAATCAGCCCCAGCATTTT
CASSQGLTKINQPQHF
>NA|TRBJ2-7|NA|TRBV5-1|13
TGCGCCAGCAGCTTGGCGGGGTCCTGGGAGCAGTACTTC
CASSLAGSWEQYF
>TRBD1|TRBJ1-1|NA|TRBV5-1|15
TGCGCCAGCAGCTTGGGGGACAGGGTGGACACTGAAGCTTTCTTT
CASSLGDRVDTEAFF
>TRBD2|TRBJ2-5|NA|TRBV7-9|15
TGTGCCAGCAGCTTGGGACTAGCGTTACAAGAGACCCAGTACTTC
CASSLGLALQETQYF
>NA|TRBJ2-7|NA|TRBV6-5|13
TGTGCCAGCAGTTTTAGGCGGGTGGACGAGCAGTACTTC
CASSFRRVDEQYF
>NA|TRBJ1-4|NA|TRBV9|16
TGTGCCAGCAGCGTCGCTACAGGGCACGGTAATGAAAAACTGTTTTTT
CASSVATGHGNEKLFF
>TRBD1|TRBJ2-7|NA|TRBV24-1|15
TGTGCCACCAGTGACCCGGGACAGGGTATATACGAGCAGTACTTC
CATSDPGQGIYEQYF
>NA|TRBJ1-1|NA|TRBV6-6|14
TGTGCCAGCAGCCCCGCCCCGGGGGGGACTGAAGCTTTCTTT
CASSPAPGGTEAFF
>TRBD2|TRBJ2-5|NA|TRBV7-9|17
TGTGCCAGCAGCTTTTCGATAGCGGGGAAGTACCAAGAGACCCAGTACTTC
CASSFSIAGKYQETQYF
>TRBD1|TRBJ1-3|once|TRBV15|16
TGTGCCACCAGCGGGACAGGCTTCTCCTCTGGAAACACCATATATTTT
CATSGTGFSSGNTIYF
>TRBD1|TRBJ1-2|few|TRBV9|15
TGTGCCAGCAGCGGGACAGGGACCGGAGGCTATGGCTACACCTTC
CASSGTGTGGYGYTF
>TRBD1|TRBJ1-5|NA|TRBV30|16
TGTGCCTGGACACCTAGCGGGGACAGGGGTAGGAAGCCCCAGCATTTT
CAWTPSGDRGRKPQHF
>TRBD2|TRBJ2-2|many|TRBV13|16
TGTGCCAGCAGTCCAACTAGCGGGGGGTTCACCGGGGAGCTGTTTTTT
CASSPTSGGFTGELFF
>NA|TRBJ1-3|few|TRBV5-1|15
TGCGCCAGGCCCTGGCATCCCCGCTCTGGAAACACCATATATTTT
CARPWHPRSGNTIYF
>TRBD1|TRBJ1-2|NA|TRBV27|14
TGTGCCAGCAGTCTAACAGGGGGCACGAATGGCTACACCTTC
CASSLTGGTNGYTF
>NA|TRBJ2-5|NA|TRBV18|16
TGTGCCAGCTCCCTTGCGATCGGACACCCAGGGGAGACCCAGTACTTC
CASSLAIGHPGETQYF
>TRBD2|TRBJ2-5|NA|TRBV28|16
TGTGCCAGCAGTCCCGGGACTAGCGGGGGGTTGGAGACCCAGTACTTC
CASSPGTSGGLETQYF
>TRBD1|TRBJ2-5|NA|TRBV4-1|16
TGCGCCAGCAGCCAAGAGCACGGGACAGGGGGCCAGACCCAGTACTTC
CASSQEHGTGGQTQYF
>NA|TRBJ2-7|few|TRBV5-1|11
TGCGCCAGCAGCTTTGGGGCCGAGCAGTACTTC
CASSFGAEQYF
>NA|TRBJ1-5|NA|TRBV5-6|15
TGTGCCAGCAGCTTGGGGACTGGCCCTCTCTTGCCCCAGCATTTT
CASSLGTGPLLPQHF
>NA|TRBJ1-4|NA|TRBV12-3/TRBV12-4|12
TGTGCCAGCAGTTTGAGAGAGGAAAAACTGTTTTTT
CASSLREEKLFF
>NA|TRBJ2-3|NA|TRBV30|15
TGTGCCTGGAATGGAGGCGGGCCAGGCTTGGATACGCAGTATTTT
CAWNGGGPGLDTQYF
>TRBD1|TRBJ2-7|NA|TRBV18|15
TGTGCCAGCTCACCGGGACAGGGAGGAAGGGACGAGCAGTACTTC
CASSPGQGGRDEQYF
>TRBD1|TRBJ1-1|NA|TRBV5-1|13
TGCGCCAGCTCCCGGACAGGGGGTATTGAAGCTTTCTTT
CASSRTGGIEAFF
>TRBD1|TRBJ2-3|NA|TRBV28|13
TGTGCCAGCACGGGACAGCACACAGATACGCAGTATTTT
CASTGQHTDTQYF
>NA|TRBJ2-1|NA|TRBV7-2|14
TGTGCCAGCAGCTTAGGGGCCCAGGGTTCGGAGCAGTTCTTC
CASSLGAQGSEQFF
>NA|TRBJ1-4|NA|TRBV11-3|16
TGTGCCAGCAGCCCCCTGAAGGGAGGCGACCTTGAAAAACTGTTTTTT
CASSPLKGGDLEKLFF
>NA|TRBJ1-1|NA|TRBV5-4|12
TGTGCCAGCAGCCTTAGGGGTGGAGATGCTTTCTTT
CASSLRGGDAFF
>TRBD1|TRBJ2-3|NA|TRBV5-4|14
TGTGCCACCCAAAGGGACAGGCTGACAGATACGCAGTATTTT
CATQRDRLTDTQYF